A selection of T cell receptor beta chains follows, all from one sample in a study of identical twins. Via MiXCR, TCRdb re-called the 5' RACE reads, giving one row per CDR3 protein. The sample lists about 690,000 distinct CDR3 sequences; 21% were seen once. The same specimen was also included in a second study, on T cells expressing NK-cell markers.

Sequenced material: PBMCs. Receptors were obtained from a woman aged 18-30 years in good health. CDR3s include the opening cysteine and the closing phenylalanine or tryptophan. Each record gives: CDR3 protein, CDR3 DNA, CDR3 length, D gene, V gene, clone size, J gene. D genes are given only for firm matches. A row's size may be missing; if present it is once, few, many or a size class.

CDR3 protein: CASSLTGVVYNEQFF
CDR3 DNA: TGTGCCAGCAGTCTCACAGGGGTAGTGTACAATGAGCAGTTCTTC
CDR3 length: 15
D gene: TRBD1
V gene: TRBV12-3/TRBV12-4
clone size: many
J gene: TRBJ2-1

CDR3 protein: CSVEDQTDTEAFF
CDR3 DNA: TGCAGCGTTGAAGATCAGACAGACACTGAAGCTTTCTTT
CDR3 length: 13
D gene: NA
V gene: TRBV29-1
clone size: many
J gene: TRBJ1-1

CDR3 protein: CSARDKELYPFEQYF
CDR3 DNA: TGCAGTGCTAGAGATAAAGAACTATATCCCTTCGAGCAGTACTTC
CDR3 length: 15
D gene: NA
V gene: TRBV20-1
clone size: NA
J gene: TRBJ2-7

CDR3 protein: CASRPLLAGDYNEQFF
CDR3 DNA: TGTGCCAGCAGACCCCTCCTAGCGGGAGACTACAATGAGCAGTTCTTC
CDR3 length: 16
D gene: TRBD2
V gene: TRBV6-1
clone size: few
J gene: TRBJ2-1

CDR3 protein: CASRIAGTVQETQYF
CDR3 DNA: TGTGCCAGCAGGATAGCCGGGACGGTCCAAGAGACCCAGTACTTC
CDR3 length: 15
D gene: NA
V gene: TRBV6-2/TRBV6-3
clone size: NA
J gene: TRBJ2-5

CDR3 protein: CASSPPGGSSYEQYF
CDR3 DNA: TGTGCCAGCTCCCCCCCCGGCGGGAGCTCCTACGAGCAGTACTTC
CDR3 length: 15
D gene: TRBD2
V gene: TRBV18
clone size: NA
J gene: TRBJ2-7

CDR3 protein: CASSHKGQGKVYTF
CDR3 DNA: TGCGCCAGCAGTCATAAAGGACAGGGGAAGGTCTACACCTTC
CDR3 length: 14
D gene: TRBD1
V gene: TRBV23-1
clone size: NA
J gene: TRBJ1-2

CDR3 protein: CASSYGEQFF
CDR3 DNA: TGTGCCAGCAGTTATGGTGAGCAGTTCTTC
CDR3 length: 10
D gene: NA
V gene: TRBV12-3/TRBV12-4
clone size: many
J gene: TRBJ2-1

CDR3 protein: CASSYSLPMAGGLGEQFF
CDR3 DNA: TGTGCCAGCAGTTATTCTTTGCCGATGGCGGGAGGGCTCGGTGAGCAGTTCTTC
CDR3 length: 18
D gene: TRBD2
V gene: TRBV6-5
clone size: NA
J gene: TRBJ2-1

CDR3 protein: CSARPGAPTGELFF
CDR3 DNA: TGCAGTGCCCGGCCAGGGGCCCCCACCGGGGAGCTGTTTTTT
CDR3 length: 14
D gene: NA
V gene: TRBV20-1
clone size: few
J gene: TRBJ2-2

CDR3 protein: CASSLQGATGELFF
CDR3 DNA: TGCGCCAGCAGCTTGCAGGGTGCCACCGGGGAGCTGTTTTTT
CDR3 length: 14
D gene: NA
V gene: TRBV5-1
clone size: NA
J gene: TRBJ2-2

CDR3 protein: CASSLSHSGNTIYF
CDR3 DNA: TGTGCCAGCAGTTTGTCTCACTCTGGAAACACCATATATTTT
CDR3 length: 14
D gene: NA
V gene: TRBV12-3/TRBV12-4
clone size: NA
J gene: TRBJ1-3

CDR3 protein: CASSLALGPKETQYF
CDR3 DNA: TGTGCCAGCAGCTTAGCACTGGGGCCAAAGGAGACGCAGTATTTT
CDR3 length: 15
D gene: NA
V gene: TRBV7-9
clone size: many
J gene: TRBJ2-3

CDR3 protein: CASSHPGSGRMDEQFF
CDR3 DNA: TGCGCCAGCTCCCATCCGGGGAGCGGGAGAATGGATGAGCAGTTCTTC
CDR3 length: 16
D gene: TRBD2
V gene: TRBV10-1
clone size: NA
J gene: TRBJ2-1

CDR3 protein: CSAIPASGSYNEQFF
CDR3 DNA: TGCAGTGCTATCCCAGCTAGCGGGAGCTACAATGAGCAGTTCTTC
CDR3 length: 15
D gene: TRBD2
V gene: TRBV20-1
clone size: NA
J gene: TRBJ2-1

CDR3 protein: CSARQGASEQYF
CDR3 DNA: TGCAGTGCTAGACAGGGGGCGAGCGAGCAGTACTTC
CDR3 length: 12
D gene: TRBD1
V gene: TRBV20-1
clone size: few
J gene: TRBJ2-7

CDR3 protein: CASSQFDRQETQYF
CDR3 DNA: TGTGCCAGCAGCCAATTCGACAGGCAAGAGACCCAGTACTTC
CDR3 length: 14
D gene: NA
V gene: TRBV7-9
clone size: NA
J gene: TRBJ2-5